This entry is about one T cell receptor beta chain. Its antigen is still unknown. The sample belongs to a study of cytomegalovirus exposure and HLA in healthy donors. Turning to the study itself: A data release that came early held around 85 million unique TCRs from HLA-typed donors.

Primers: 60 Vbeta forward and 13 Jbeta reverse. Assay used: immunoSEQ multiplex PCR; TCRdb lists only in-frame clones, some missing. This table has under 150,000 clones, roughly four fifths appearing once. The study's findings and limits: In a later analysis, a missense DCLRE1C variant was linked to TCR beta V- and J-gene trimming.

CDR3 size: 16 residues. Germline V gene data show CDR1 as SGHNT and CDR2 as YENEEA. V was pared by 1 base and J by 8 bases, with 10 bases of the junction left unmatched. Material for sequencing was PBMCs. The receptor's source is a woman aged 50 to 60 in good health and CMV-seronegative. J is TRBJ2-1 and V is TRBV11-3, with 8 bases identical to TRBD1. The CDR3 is CASSLARQGRGHEQFF. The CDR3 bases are TGTGCCAGCAGCTTAGCCCGACAGGGGAGAGGGCATGAGCAGTTCTTC.